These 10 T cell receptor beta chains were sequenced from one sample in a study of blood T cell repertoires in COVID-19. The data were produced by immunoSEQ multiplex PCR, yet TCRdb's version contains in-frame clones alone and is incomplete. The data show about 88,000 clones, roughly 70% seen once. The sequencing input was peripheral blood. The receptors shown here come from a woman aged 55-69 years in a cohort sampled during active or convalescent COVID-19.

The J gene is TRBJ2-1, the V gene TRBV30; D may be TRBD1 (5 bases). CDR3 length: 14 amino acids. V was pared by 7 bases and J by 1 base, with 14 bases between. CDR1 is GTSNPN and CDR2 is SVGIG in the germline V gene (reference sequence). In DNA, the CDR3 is TGTGCCTTCCTACGGCAGGGATCCTACAATGAGCAGTTCTTC. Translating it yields CAFLRQGSYNEQFF.

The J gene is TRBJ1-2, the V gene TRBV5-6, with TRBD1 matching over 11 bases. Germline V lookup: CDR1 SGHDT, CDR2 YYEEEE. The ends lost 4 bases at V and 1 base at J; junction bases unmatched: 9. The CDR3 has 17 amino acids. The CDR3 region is CASSPGTGGDFNYGYTF. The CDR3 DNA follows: TGTGCCAGCAGCCCCGGGACAGGGGGAGATTTTAACTATGGCTACACCTTC. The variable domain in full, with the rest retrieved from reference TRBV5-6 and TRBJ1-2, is DAGVTQSPTHLIKTRGQQVTLRCSPKSGHDTVSWYQQALGQGPQFIFQYYEEEERQRGNFPDRFSGHQFPNYSSELNVNALLLGDSALYLCASSPGTGGDFNYGYTFGSGTRLTVV.

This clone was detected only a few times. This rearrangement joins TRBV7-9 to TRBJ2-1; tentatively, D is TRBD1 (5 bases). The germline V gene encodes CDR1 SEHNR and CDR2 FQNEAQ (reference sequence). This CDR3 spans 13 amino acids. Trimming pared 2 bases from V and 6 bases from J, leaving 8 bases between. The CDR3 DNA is TGTGCCAGCAGCTTAATGACAGTCAATGAGCAGTTCTTC. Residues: CASSLMTVNEQFF.

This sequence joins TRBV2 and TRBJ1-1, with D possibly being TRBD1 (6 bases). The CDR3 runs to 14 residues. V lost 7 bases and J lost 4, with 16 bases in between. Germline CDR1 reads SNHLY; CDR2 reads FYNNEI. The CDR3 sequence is CASNPRGARTEAFF. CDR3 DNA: TGTGCCAGCAACCCTCGGGGGGCGCGCACTGAAGCTTTCTTT.

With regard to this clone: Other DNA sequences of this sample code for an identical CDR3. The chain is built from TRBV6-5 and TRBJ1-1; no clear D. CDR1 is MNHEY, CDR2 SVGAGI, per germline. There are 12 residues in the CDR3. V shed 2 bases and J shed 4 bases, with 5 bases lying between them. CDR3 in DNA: TGTGCCAGCAGTTACGCCGGCACTGAAGCTTTCTTT. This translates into CASSYAGTEAFF.

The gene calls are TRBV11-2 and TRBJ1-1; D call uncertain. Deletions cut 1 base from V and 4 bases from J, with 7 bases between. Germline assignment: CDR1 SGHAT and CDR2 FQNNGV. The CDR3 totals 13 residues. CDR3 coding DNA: TGTGCCAGCAGCTTAGGTCAGGTCACTGAAGCTTTCTTT. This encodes CASSLGQVTEAFF. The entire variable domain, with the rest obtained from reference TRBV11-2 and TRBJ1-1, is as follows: EAGVAQSPRYKIIEKRQSVAFWCNPISGHATLYWYQQILGQGPKLLIQFQNNGVVDDSQLPKDRFSAERLKGVDSTLKIQPAKLEDSAVYLCASSLGQVTEAFFGQGTRLTVV.

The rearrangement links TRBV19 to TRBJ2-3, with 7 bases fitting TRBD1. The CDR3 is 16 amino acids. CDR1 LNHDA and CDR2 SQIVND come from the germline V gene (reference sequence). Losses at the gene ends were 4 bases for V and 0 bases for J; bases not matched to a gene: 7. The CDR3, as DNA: TGTGCCAGTAGTAACAGGGGAGAGGAGAGCACAGATACGCAGTATTTT. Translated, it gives CASSNRGEESTDTQYF.

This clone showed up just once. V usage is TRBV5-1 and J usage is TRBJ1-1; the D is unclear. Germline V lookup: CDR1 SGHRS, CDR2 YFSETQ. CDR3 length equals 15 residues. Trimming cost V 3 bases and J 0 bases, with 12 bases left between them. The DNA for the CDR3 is TGCGCCAGCAGCTGGCAGAGGAGCATGAACACTGAAGCTTTCTTT. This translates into CASSWQRSMNTEAFF.

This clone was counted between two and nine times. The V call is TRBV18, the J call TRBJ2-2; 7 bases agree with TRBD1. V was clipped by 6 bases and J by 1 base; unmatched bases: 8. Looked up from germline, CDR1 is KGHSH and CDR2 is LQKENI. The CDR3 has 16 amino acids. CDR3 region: CASSIDRVRNTGELFF. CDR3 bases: TGTGCCAGCTCGATAGACAGGGTCAGGAACACCGGGGAGCTGTTTTTT.

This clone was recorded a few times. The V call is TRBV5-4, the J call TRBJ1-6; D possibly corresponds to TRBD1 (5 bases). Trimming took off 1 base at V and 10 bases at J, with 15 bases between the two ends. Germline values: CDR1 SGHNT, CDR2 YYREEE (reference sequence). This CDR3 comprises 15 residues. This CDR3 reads CASSLSQGGWSPLHF. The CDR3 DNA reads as TGTGCCAGCAGCTTGAGTCAGGGAGGATGGTCACCCCTCCACTTT.